The clone carrying this T cell receptor (beta chain) has a count of ten or more. Its antigen is unidentified. The data were obtained in a study of T-cell reconstitution after alpha-beta-depleted transplantation in children. Study results and caveats: Hyperexpanded clones declined; after one year, newly produced T cells mostly supplied diversity. The origin of alpha-beta T cells about two months after transplant was reportedly several hundred expanded graft clones. Some patients' high day-60 TCRbeta diversity was traced to surviving recipient T cells and thymic progenitors.

Preparation of the TCRbeta library used unique molecular identifiers. Using its own MiXCR run on the PCR reads, TCRdb lists one record per CDR3 protein. The data contain some 300,000 distinct CDR3 sequences, around 7.3% of them singletons. The receptor comes from a female patient aged 2 to 10 who had a stem cell transplant for Fanconi anemia, so the T cells may come from the graft donor. Sample: peripheral blood, taken 360 days after TCRalphabeta/CD19-depleted stem cell transplant.

The CDR3 sequence: CATSDSRALGYYGYTF. CDR3 DNA sequence: TGTGCCACCAGTGATTCCCGGGCCCTAGGGTACTATGGCTACACCTTC. The J gene is TRBJ1-2, the V gene TRBV24-1; D uncertain. From germline, CDR1 is KGHDR and CDR2 SFDVKD. The V and J ends lost 2 bases and 3 bases respectively, with 15 bases between them. CDR3 length: 16 amino acids.